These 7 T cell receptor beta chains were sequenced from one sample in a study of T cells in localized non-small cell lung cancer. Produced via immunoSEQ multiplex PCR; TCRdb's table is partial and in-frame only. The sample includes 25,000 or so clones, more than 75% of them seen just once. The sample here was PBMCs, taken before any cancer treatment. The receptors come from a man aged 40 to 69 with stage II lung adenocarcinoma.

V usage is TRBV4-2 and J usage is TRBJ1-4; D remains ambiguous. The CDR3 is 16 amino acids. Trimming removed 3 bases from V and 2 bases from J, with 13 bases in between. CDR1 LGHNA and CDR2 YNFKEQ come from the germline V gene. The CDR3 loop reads CASSQSISQTNEKLFF. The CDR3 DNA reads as TGTGCCAGCAGCCAGTCTATATCACAGACTAATGAAAAACTGTTTTTT.

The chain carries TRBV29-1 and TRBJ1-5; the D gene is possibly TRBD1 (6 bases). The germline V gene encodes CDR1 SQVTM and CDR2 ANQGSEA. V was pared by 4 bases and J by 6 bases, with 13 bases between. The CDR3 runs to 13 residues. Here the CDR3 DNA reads TGCAGCGTTGGATCAGGGGCTGCTCAGCCCCAGCATTTT. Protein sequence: CSVGSGAAQPQHF.

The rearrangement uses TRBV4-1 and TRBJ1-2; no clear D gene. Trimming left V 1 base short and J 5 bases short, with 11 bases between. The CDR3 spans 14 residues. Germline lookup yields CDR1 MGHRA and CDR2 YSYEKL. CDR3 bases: TGCGCCAGCAGCCAAGCTTCAGTACCTTATGGCTACACCTTC. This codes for CASSQASVPYGYTF.

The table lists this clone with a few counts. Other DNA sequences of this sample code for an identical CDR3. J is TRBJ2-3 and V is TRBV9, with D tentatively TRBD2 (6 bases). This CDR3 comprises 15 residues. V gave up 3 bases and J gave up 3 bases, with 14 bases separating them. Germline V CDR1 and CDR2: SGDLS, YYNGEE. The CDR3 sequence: CASSALEGRTDTQYF. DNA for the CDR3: TGTGCCAGCAGCGCCCTGGAGGGCCGAACAGATACGCAGTATTTT.

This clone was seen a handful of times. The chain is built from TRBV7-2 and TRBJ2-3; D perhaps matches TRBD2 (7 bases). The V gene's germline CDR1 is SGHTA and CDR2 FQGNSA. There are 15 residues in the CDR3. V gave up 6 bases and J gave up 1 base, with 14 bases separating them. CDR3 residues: CASSWAGAGTDTQYF. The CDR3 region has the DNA TGTGCCAGCAGTTGGGCGGGGGCAGGCACAGATACGCAGTATTTT.

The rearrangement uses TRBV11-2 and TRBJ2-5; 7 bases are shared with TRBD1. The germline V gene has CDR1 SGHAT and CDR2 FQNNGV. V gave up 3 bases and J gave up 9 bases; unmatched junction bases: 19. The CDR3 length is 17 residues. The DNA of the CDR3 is TGTGCCAGCAGCTTTGTACTCTCAGCGACAGGGACCCAACCCCAGTACTTC. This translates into CASSFVLSATGTQPQYF.

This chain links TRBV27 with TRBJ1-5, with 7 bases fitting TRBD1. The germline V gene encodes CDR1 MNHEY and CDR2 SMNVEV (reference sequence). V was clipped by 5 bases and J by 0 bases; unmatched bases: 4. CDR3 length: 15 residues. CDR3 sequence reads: CASSDGQVSNQPQHF. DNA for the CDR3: TGTGCCAGCAGTGACGGACAGGTTAGCAATCAGCCCCAGCATTTT.